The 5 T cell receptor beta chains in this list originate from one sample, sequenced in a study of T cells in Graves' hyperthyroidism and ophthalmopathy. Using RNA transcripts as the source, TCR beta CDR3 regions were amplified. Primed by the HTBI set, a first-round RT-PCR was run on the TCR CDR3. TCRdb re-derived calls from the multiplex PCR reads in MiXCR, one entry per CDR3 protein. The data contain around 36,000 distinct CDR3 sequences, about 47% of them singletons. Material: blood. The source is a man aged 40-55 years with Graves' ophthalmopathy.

CDR3 sequence: CASSEGARRPSGEQYF. CDR3 bases: TGTGCCAGCAGTGAGGGGGCCAGGCGGCCCTCTGGCGAGCAGTACTTC. The V call is TRBV2, the J call TRBJ2-7, with D possibly being TRBD1 (6 bases). This CDR3 region has 16 residues. V shed 3 bases and J shed 6 bases, with 21 bases lying between them. CDR1 and CDR2 from the germline V gene are SNHLY and FYNNEI.

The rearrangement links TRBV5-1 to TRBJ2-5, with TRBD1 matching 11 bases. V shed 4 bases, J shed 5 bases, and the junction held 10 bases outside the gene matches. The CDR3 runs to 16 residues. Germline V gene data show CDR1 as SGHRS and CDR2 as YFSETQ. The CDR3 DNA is TGCGCCAGCAGCGCCGGGACAGGGGGGGCCGGGGAGACCCAGTACTTC. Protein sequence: CASSAGTGGAGETQYF.

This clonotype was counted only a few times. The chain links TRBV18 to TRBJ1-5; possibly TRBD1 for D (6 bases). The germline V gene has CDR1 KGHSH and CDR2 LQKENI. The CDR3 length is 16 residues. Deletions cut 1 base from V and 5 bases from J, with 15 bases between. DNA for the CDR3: TGTGCCAGCTCACCACGCAGGGGCGAGAACTATCAGCCCCAGCATTTT. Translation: CASSPRRGENYQPQHF.

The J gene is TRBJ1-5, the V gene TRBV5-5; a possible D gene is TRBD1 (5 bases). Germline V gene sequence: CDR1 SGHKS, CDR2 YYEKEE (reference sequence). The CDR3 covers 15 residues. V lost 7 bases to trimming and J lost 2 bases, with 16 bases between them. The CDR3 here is CASGLQWGGNQPQHF. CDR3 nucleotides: TGTGCCAGCGGTCTTCAATGGGGCGGCAATCAGCCCCAGCATTTT.

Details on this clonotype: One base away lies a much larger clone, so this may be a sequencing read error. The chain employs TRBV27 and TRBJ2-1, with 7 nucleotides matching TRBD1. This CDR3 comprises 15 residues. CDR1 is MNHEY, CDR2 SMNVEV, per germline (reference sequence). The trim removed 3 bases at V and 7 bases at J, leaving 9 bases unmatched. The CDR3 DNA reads TGTGCCAGCAGTTTGGTCCGAGGGGGCGAAAATGAGCAGTTCTTC. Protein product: CASSLVRGGENEQFF.